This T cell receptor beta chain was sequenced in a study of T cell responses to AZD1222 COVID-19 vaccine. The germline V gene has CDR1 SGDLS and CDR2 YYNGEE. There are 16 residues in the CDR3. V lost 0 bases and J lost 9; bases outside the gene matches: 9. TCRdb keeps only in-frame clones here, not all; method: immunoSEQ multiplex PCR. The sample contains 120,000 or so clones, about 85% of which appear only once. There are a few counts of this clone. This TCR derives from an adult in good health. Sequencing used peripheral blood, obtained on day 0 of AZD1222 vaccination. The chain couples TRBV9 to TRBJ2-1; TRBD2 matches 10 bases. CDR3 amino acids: CASSVGSGGAAGEQFF. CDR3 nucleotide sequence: TGTGCCAGCAGCGTAGGCAGCGGGGGGGCGGCGGGTGAGCAGTTCTTC.